A single sample gave rise to the 2 T cell receptor beta chains below, sequenced in a study of blood T cell repertoires in COVID-19. Produced via immunoSEQ multiplex PCR; TCRdb's table is partial and in-frame only. The data hold about 290,000 clones, with approximately 91% observed a single time. Sequenced: PBMCs or T cells enriched from blood (not recorded which). The receptors were gathered from a woman between 35 and 50 years old who had recovered from COVID-19.

This rearrangement joins TRBV4-1 to TRBJ2-3; D unclear. This CDR3 region has 17 residues. V lost 7 bases and J 2 bases, leaving 22 bases between the germline ends. Germline V lookup: CDR1 MGHRA, CDR2 YSYEKL. The CDR3 region has the DNA TGCGCCAGCAAATGGTCTGCTCTACGAGCCTCCACAGATACGCAGTATTTT. As protein: CASKWSALRASTDTQYF.

This chain joins TRBV5-4 and TRBJ2-2; TRBD2 is a possible D gene (6 bases). V was pared by 4 bases and J by 3 bases, with 10 bases between. The CDR3 totals 14 residues. Germline CDR1 reads SGHNT; CDR2 reads YYREEE (reference sequence). The CDR3 sequence is CASSPEGDTGELFF. In nucleotides, the CDR3 is TGTGCCAGCAGCCCGGAGGGTGACACCGGGGAGCTGTTTTTT.